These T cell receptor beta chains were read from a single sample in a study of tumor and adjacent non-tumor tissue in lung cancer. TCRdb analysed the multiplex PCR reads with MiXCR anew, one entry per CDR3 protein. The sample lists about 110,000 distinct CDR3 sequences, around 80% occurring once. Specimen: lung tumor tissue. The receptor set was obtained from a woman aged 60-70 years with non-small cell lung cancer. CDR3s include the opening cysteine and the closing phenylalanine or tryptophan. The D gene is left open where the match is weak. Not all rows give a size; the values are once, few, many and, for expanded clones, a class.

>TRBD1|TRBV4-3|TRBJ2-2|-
CANSLGQGVTAELFF
TGCGCCAACAGCCTCGGACAGGGAGTCACCGCGGAGCTGTTTTTT
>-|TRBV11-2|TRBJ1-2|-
CASSLDERSPYYIF
TGTGCCAGCAGCTTGGACGAGAGGTCCCCGTACTACATCTTC
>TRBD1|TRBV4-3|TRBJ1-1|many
CASSHGTGPDTEAFF
TGCGCCAGCAGCCACGGGACAGGGCCCGACACTGAAGCTTTCTTT
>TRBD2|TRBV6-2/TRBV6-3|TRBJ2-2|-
CASCYLLAGPTRLNTGELFF
TGTGCCAGCTGTTACTTGTTAGCGGGACCCACGCGGCTTAACACCGGGGAGCTGTTTTTT
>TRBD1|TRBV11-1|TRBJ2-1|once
CASSLLGTVFNEQFF
TGTGCCAGCAGCTTATTGGGGACAGTTTTCAATGAGCAATTCTTT
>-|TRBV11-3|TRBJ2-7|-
CVSGLDAETYEQYF
TGTGTCAGCGGCTTAGATGCGGAAACCTACGAGCAGTACTTC
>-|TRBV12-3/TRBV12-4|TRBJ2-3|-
CASNLWGSSTDTQYF
TGTGCCAGTAATTTATGGGGGAGTAGCACAGATACGCAGTATTTT
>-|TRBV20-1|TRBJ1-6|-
CSARNHRQGDSPLHF
TGCAGTGCTAGAAATCACAGGCAGGGTGATTCACCCCTCCACTTT
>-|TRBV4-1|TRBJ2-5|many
CASSQGVTQETQYF
TGCGCCAGCAGCCAAGGGGTGACCCAAGAGACCCAGTACTTC
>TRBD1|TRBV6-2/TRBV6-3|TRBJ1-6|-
CTSGQAASGRSPLHF
TGTACCAGCGGACAGGCGGCCTCTGGGCGTTCACCCCTCCACTTT
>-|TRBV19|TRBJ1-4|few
CASSIRRGEGEKLFF
TGTGCCAGTAGTATTCGGAGGGGAGAAGGGGAAAAACTGTTTTTT
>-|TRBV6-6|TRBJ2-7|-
CVSSDMGYEQYF
TGTGTCAGCTCGGACATGGGGTACGAGCAGTACTTC
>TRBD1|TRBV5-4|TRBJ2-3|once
CASSSAQDRGVTDRQYF
TGTGCCAGCAGTTCGGCCCAGGACAGGGGAGTCACAGATAGGCAGTATTTT
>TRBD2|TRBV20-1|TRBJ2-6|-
CNAGGGGVNVLSF
TGCAATGCGGGAGGGGGTGGAGTCAACGTCCTGAGTTTC
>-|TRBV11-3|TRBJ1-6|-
CASSLPGSSPLHF
TGTGCCAGCAGCCTGCCGGGATCCTCACCCCTCCACTTT
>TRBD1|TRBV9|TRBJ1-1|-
CARSVDRVTEAFF
TGTGCCAGGAGCGTAGACAGGGTCACTGAAGCTTTCTTT